This TCR beta chain was recorded in a study of T cell responses to AZD1222 COVID-19 vaccine. Findings and limits, study-wide: The study found vaccine-associated CD4 TCRs spanning spike, dominant at 160-218 and 743-854. Receipt of two AZD1222 doses was followed by a rise in Spike-specific TCR breadth and depth. Clonal diversity may have been underestimated in mostly white British donors.

The protocol was immunoSEQ multiplex PCR, while the TCRdb copy is restricted to in-frame clones and leaves out a portion. The data contain about 18,000 clones, roughly 76% of them singletons. About this clone itself: Its antigen remains unidentified.

Timing groups of about 4 and about 12 weeks for second doses were pooled. The sequencing here drew on peripheral blood, taken 28 days after the second AZD1222 dose. This sequence originates from an adult who received the AZD1222 COVID-19 vaccine.

CDR3 in DNA: TGCGCCAGCAGGCAGGGACAGACCAACTATGGCTACACCTTC. Its translation: CASRQGQTNYGYTF. The V call is TRBV5-1, the J call TRBJ1-2; 7 bases are shared with TRBD1. CDR1 is SGHRS and CDR2 is YFSETQ in the germline V gene. This CDR3 has 14 amino acids. V trimming: 5 bases; J trimming: 2 bases; junction bases outside the gene matches: 6.